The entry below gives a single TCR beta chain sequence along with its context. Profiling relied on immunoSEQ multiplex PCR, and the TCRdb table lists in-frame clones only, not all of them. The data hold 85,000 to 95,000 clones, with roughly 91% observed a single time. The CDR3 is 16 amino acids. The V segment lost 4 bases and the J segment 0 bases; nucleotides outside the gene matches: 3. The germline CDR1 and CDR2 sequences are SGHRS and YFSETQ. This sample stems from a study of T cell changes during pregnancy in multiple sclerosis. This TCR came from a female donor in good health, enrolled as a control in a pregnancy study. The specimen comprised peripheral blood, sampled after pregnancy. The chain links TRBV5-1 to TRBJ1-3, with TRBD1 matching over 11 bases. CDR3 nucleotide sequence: TGCGCCAGCAGCCGCGGGACAGGGGGCTCTGGAAACACCATATATTTT. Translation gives CASSRGTGGSGNTIYF.